One sample yielded the 22 T cell receptor beta chains listed below, sequenced in a study of Graves' ophthalmopathy and Graves' hyperthyroidism. Amplification of the TCR beta CDR3 regions used RNA transcripts (as template). Following a first-round RT-PCR that used HTBI primers, a second-round multiplex PCR was carried out. TCRdb re-called the multiplex PCR reads with MiXCR, one entry per CDR3 protein. The repertoire holds fewer than 400,000 distinct CDR3 sequences, with approximately 20% as singletons. The sample was peripheral blood. Receptors originate from a young woman with Graves' ophthalmopathy.

Only one count was recorded for this clonotype. The chain recombines TRBV11-2 with TRBJ2-2; 7 bases map to TRBD2. The CDR3 has 17 residues. J lost 1 base, V lost 5 bases, and 10 bases had no gene match. Germline V gene lookup returns CDR1 SGHAT and CDR2 FQNNGV. The CDR3 is CASSPSRIAGNTGELFF. For the CDR3, the DNA is TGTGCCAGCAGCCCCTCTCGGATAGCGGGGAACACCGGGGAGCTGTTTTTT.

This clonotype was counted many times. The chain combines TRBV20-1 with TRBJ2-2; 10 bases are shared with TRBD1. The CDR3 has 16 amino acids. The V gene's germline CDR1 is DFQATT and CDR2 SNEGSKA (reference sequence). After removal of 2 bases from V and 7 bases from J, the junction contained 10 bases not matched to a gene. CDR3 amino acids: CSARTAGQGIGGELFF. CDR3 DNA: TGCAGTGCTAGAACCGCGGGACAGGGGATTGGCGGGGAGCTGTTTTTT.

This clonotype has a count of ten or more. The chain recombines TRBV4-1 with TRBJ1-1; 7 bases match TRBD1. The CDR3 is 14 amino acids. The germline gives CDR1 MGHRA, CDR2 YSYEKL. The V gene end was trimmed by 5 bases and the J gene end by 7 bases; junction bases not matched to a gene: 10. CDR3 DNA sequence: TGCGCCAGCAGCGGGACAGTTAATATACATGAAGCTTTCTTT. As protein: CASSGTVNIHEAFF.

This clonotype was recorded at least ten times. The CDR3 region is CASSPEGSANYGYTF. DNA for the CDR3: TGTGCCAGCTCCCCAGAGGGGTCGGCTAACTATGGCTACACCTTC. V and J are TRBV28 and TRBJ1-2, with D possibly being TRBD1 (5 bases). Germline values: CDR1 MDHEN, CDR2 SYDVKM. The CDR3 loop spans 15 amino acids. The V and J ends lost 8 bases and 0 bases respectively, with 16 bases between them.

This clonotype was seen more than once but under ten times. The V call is TRBV2, the J call TRBJ1-6, with 7 bases identical to TRBD1. Germline trimming cut 5 bases from V and 8 bases from J; bases unmatched to any gene: 6. Per the germline V gene, CDR1 is SNHLY and CDR2 is FYNNEI. The CDR3 contains 14 residues. CDR3 sequence reads: CASSSRDSYSPLHF. CDR3 DNA: TGTGCCAGCAGTTCCCGGGACAGCTATTCACCCCTCCACTTT.

This clonotype was recorded many times. One junction end does not reproduce the germline sequence, and a read error may be involved. The chain carries TRBV5-1 and TRBJ1-1; D call uncertain. The germline gives CDR1 SGHRS, CDR2 YFSETQ. The CDR3 has 14 amino acids. CDR3 loop: CASSFWVAHTKAFF. DNA of the CDR3: TGCGCCAGCAGCTTCTGGGTTGCTCACACTAAAGCTTTCTTT.

This clonotype was picked up a small number of times. This chain links TRBV11-2 with TRBJ2-5; TRBD1 matches at 11 bases. The CDR3 consists of 15 residues. From germline, CDR1 is SGHAT and CDR2 FQNNGV. Trimming removed 3 bases from V and 5 bases from J; junction bases left unmatched: 5. The CDR3 reads CASSFRTGGLETQYF. CDR3 in DNA: TGTGCCAGCAGCTTTAGGACAGGGGGCCTGGAGACCCAGTACTTC.

This clonotype was detected many times. CDR3 bases: TGCGCCAGCAGGGGCAGTGAGAACACTGAAGCTTTCTTT. As protein: CASRGSENTEAFF. V usage is TRBV5-1 and J usage is TRBJ1-1; D gene ambiguous. From germline, CDR1 is SGHRS and CDR2 YFSETQ. The ends were cut back, 5 bases at V and 1 base at J, with 9 bases in the middle. CDR3 length: 13 residues.

Ten or more counts support this clonotype. The chain links TRBV28 to TRBJ2-5; TRBD2 matches at 12 bases. Germline V gene data show CDR1 as MDHEN and CDR2 as SYDVKM. The CDR3 covers 16 residues. The junction had 9 bases not matched to a gene; V was cut back by 10 bases and J by 0 bases. The CDR3 sequence is CAIGLAGRGDQETQYF. The CDR3 coding sequence is TGTGCCATCGGACTAGCGGGGAGGGGGGACCAAGAGACCCAGTACTTC.

This clonotype was seen at least ten times. The chain carries TRBV11-2 and TRBJ2-7; D is ambiguous. CDR1 SGHAT and CDR2 FQNNGV come from the germline V gene. The V end was cut by 1 base, the J end by 0 bases, with 10 bases between. The CDR3 consists of 15 residues. Here the CDR3 reads CASSLGWDSSYEQYF. DNA of the CDR3: TGTGCCAGCAGCTTAGGATGGGATTCCTCCTACGAGCAGTACTTC.

In its sample, this clonotype was seen many times. This chain's CDR3 is CASSYPEGLEAFF. In nucleotides, the CDR3 is TGTGCCAGCAGTTACCCGGAGGGTCTTGAAGCTTTCTTT. The chain links TRBV6-5 to TRBJ1-1; D gene unclear. The V end lost 2 bases, the J end lost 7 bases, and 11 bases lay between the germline ends. The CDR3 is 13 residues long. CDR1 MNHEY and CDR2 SVGAGI come from the germline V gene.

This clonotype appeared many times. J is TRBJ2-5 and V is TRBV19, with unresolved D. Germline V gene sequence: CDR1 LNHDA, CDR2 SQIVND (reference sequence). With 3 bases removed from V and 1 base from J, the gap between germline ends came to 6 bases. CDR3 length equals 13 residues. The CDR3 sequence is CASSILVQETQYF. In nucleotides, the CDR3 is TGTGCCAGTAGTATTCTCGTCCAAGAGACCCAGTACTTC.

The table lists this clonotype with many counts. The chain uses TRBV20-1 and TRBJ2-7; D ambiguous. The CDR3 sequence is 13 residues long. The germline CDR1 and CDR2 sequences are DFQATT and SNEGSKA (reference sequence). V lost 6 bases and J 1 base, leaving 13 bases between the germline ends. For the CDR3, the DNA is TGCAGTGCGGTCGGTAGCCCATCCTACGAGCAGTACTTC. It is translated as CSAVGSPSYEQYF.

This clonotype was observed many times. The genes are TRBV27 and TRBJ2-6, with 7 bases fitting TRBD1. V was clipped by 8 bases and J by 2 bases; unmatched bases: 12. Germline CDR1 is MNHEY and CDR2 is SMNVEV (reference sequence). CDR3 size: 17 residues. The CDR3 region has the DNA TGTGCCAGCCCCCCCGGGACAGTAGTTACTGGGGCCAACGTCCTGACTTTC. The encoded protein is CASPPGTVVTGANVLTF.

This clonotype was seen at least ten times. CDR3 bases: TGTGCCTGGGGAAATATGGGACAGGGAGACACCGGGGAGCTGTTTTTT. This encodes CAWGNMGQGDTGELFF. The chain couples TRBV30 to TRBJ2-2; 9 bases match TRBD1. The CDR3 covers 16 residues. Germline CDR1 reads GTSNPN; CDR2 reads SVGIG (reference sequence). Unmatched junction bases numbered 10, after V lost 5 bases and J lost 3 bases.

V and J are TRBV18 and TRBJ1-5; 8 nucleotides match TRBD1. The CDR3 extends over 15 amino acids. V shed 4 bases and J 0 bases; nucleotides not matched to a gene: 2. Germline CDR1 is KGHSH and CDR2 is LQKENI. As DNA, the CDR3 is TGTGCCAGCTCACGGACAGGGAATAGCAATCAGCCCCAGCATTTT. Its translation: CASSRTGNSNQPQHF.

The chain carries TRBV12-3 or TRBV12-4 and TRBJ1-1, with 7 bases identical to TRBD1. The CDR3 is 15 amino acids. J gave up 0 bases and V 6 bases, and 7 bases lay outside the gene matches. DNA for the CDR3: TGTGCCAGCAGATGGGACAGCGATTTGAACACTGAAGCTTTCTTT. The encoded protein is CASRWDSDLNTEAFF.

This clonotype was observed at least ten times. The chain links TRBV7-2 to TRBJ2-3, with 7 bases lining up with TRBD2. The CDR3 loop spans 16 amino acids. Looked up from germline, CDR1 is SGHTA and CDR2 is FQGNSA. V lost 3 bases, J lost 7 bases, and 13 bases stayed unmatched. This CDR3 reads CASSFNSREARNTQYF. The DNA for the CDR3 is TGTGCCAGCAGCTTTAATTCACGGGAGGCCAGGAATACGCAGTATTTT.

This clonotype was seen repeatedly, ten times or more. This chain joins TRBV29-1 and TRBJ2-7; the D is unclear. Germline V CDR1 and CDR2: SQVTM, ANQGSEA. Deletions cut 1 base from V and 0 bases from J, with 7 bases between. This CDR3 region has 13 residues. The CDR3 coding sequence is TGCAGCGTTGAAGTCCTTCTCTCCTACGAGCAGTACTTC. Translating gives CSVEVLLSYEQYF.

This clonotype was found many times. V usage is TRBV6-5 and J usage is TRBJ2-7, with 9 bases fitting TRBD1. The CDR3 is 16 amino acids. Trimming removed 6 bases from V and 2 bases from J; junction bases left unmatched: 11. Germline CDR1 reads MNHEY; CDR2 reads SVGAGI. CDR3 in DNA: TGTGCCAGCAGAAAAGACACCGGGACAGGGACCTACGAGCAGTACTTC. It yields the protein CASRKDTGTGTYEQYF.

This clonotype was seen a few times. The chain employs TRBV20-1 and TRBJ2-7, with D unresolved. The V and J ends lost 1 base and 4 bases respectively, with 8 bases between them. The CDR3 is made up of 12 amino acids. In germline, CDR1 is DFQATT, CDR2 SNEGSKA (reference sequence). The CDR3 DNA reads TGCAGTGCTAGAGTGGCAGCTTACGAGCAGTACTTC. As protein: CSARVAAYEQYF.

The chain combines TRBV6-2 or TRBV6-3 with TRBJ1-5; D may be TRBD1 (5 bases). Looked up from germline, CDR1 is MNHEY and CDR2 is SVGEGT. The V and J ends lost 8 bases and 0 bases respectively, with 8 bases between them. This CDR3 has 13 amino acids. The CDR3 DNA reads as TGTGCCAGCTGCCAGGGTAGCAATCAGCCCCAGCATTTT. Translating it yields CASCQGSNQPQHF.